The 22 T cell receptor beta chains below all came from one sample that was sequenced in a study of PD-L1 blockade in urothelial cancer (dated by TCRdb to about 2017). The sample's time point label, decoded: peripheral blood 6 weeks after treatment start. Receptor amplification or capture employed the immunoSEQ multiplex PCR assay. This immuneACCESS table, as held by TCRdb, lists in-frame sequences with V and J called but not all clones. Of the missing ones, under half trace to an unresolved V gene in checked studies; the others have no known cause. Within this sample are tens of thousands of clones, with approximately 85% of them counted one time only. The top ten hold approximately 2% of the sample. This specimen consisted of PBMCs, obtained around atezolizumab (anti-PD-L1) treatment. The receptor source for this set is a man aged 45-60 years with urothelial cancer.

This sequence joins TRBV7-3 and TRBJ2-2, with 8 bases aligning to TRBD2. The V gene end was trimmed by 2 bases and the J gene end by 4 bases; junction bases not matched to a gene: 0. Germline V gene lookup returns CDR1 SGHTA and CDR2 FQGTGA. The CDR3 covers 14 residues. CDR3 in amino acids: CASSLRGGTGELFF. The CDR3 DNA reads as TGTGCCAGCAGCTTACGGGGGGGCACCGGGGAGCTGTTTTTT.

The rearrangement joins TRBV4-3 to TRBJ2-7; the D gene is possibly TRBD1 (7 bases). Germline assignment: CDR1 LGHNA and CDR2 YSLEER. Deletions cut 4 bases from V and 4 bases from J, with 20 bases between. The CDR3 contains 16 residues. DNA for the CDR3: TGCGCCAGCAGCCCCGCGTCAGGGGGAGGTTTGTACGAGCAGTACTTC. Translating it yields CASSPASGGGLYEQYF.

This clone turned up a few times. V usage is TRBV6-1 and J usage is TRBJ1-2, with D hard to call. V was trimmed by 10 bases and J by 5 bases, leaving 20 bases between them. The CDR3 is 14 amino acids. Germline CDR1 is MNHNS and CDR2 is SASEGT. The CDR3 region is CATSEAFSRYGYTF. The CDR3 DNA follows: TGTGCCACCTCGGAGGCCTTCTCTAGGTATGGCTACACCTTC.

V usage is TRBV11-2 and J usage is TRBJ1-4; maybe TRBD1 (6 bases). Trimming took 4 bases from V and 14 from J, leaving 14 bases between them. This CDR3 region has 12 residues. Per germline, CDR1 SGHAT and CDR2 FQNNGV. The chain's CDR3 is CASSSRQVGLFF. As DNA, the CDR3 is TGTGCCAGCAGCTCTCGACAGGTCGGGCTGTTTTTT.

This chain uses TRBV12-5 with TRBJ2-7; D may be TRBD1 (6 bases). This CDR3 has 15 residues. Germline V gene lookup returns CDR1 LGHNT and CDR2 FRNRAP. The ends were cut back, 5 bases at V and 1 base at J, with 15 bases in the middle. The CDR3 DNA follows: TGTGCTAGTGGTGACTCGGGACAACCTTCCTACGAGCAGTACTTC. Translated: CASGDSGQPSYEQYF.

The rearrangement uses TRBV18 and TRBJ1-5; D gene uncertain. V was cut by 2 bases and J by 0 bases, with 11 bases left in between. CDR1 and CDR2 from the germline V gene are KGHSH and LQKENI. The CDR3 is made up of 16 amino acids. The CDR3 spells CASSPAGQASNQPQHF. The CDR3 nucleotides are TGTGCCAGCTCACCAGCGGGCCAGGCTAGCAATCAGCCCCAGCATTTT.

The J gene is TRBJ2-3, the V gene TRBV20-1; D is unclear. This CDR3 contains 11 residues. The V end lost 5 bases, the J end lost 6 bases, and 9 bases lay between the germline ends. The germline CDR1 and CDR2 sequences are DFQATT and SNEGSKA (reference sequence). The CDR3 sequence: CSAGFGDTQYF. In DNA form, the CDR3 reads TGCAGTGCTGGCTTCGGGGATACGCAGTATTTT.

The chain combines TRBV18 with TRBJ2-3; 10 bases are shared with TRBD2. V gave up 3 bases and J gave up 0 bases; unmatched junction bases: 3. The CDR3 is 16 residues long. The germline CDR1 and CDR2 sequences are KGHSH and LQKENI. CDR3 bases: TGTGCCAGCTCACCTCTAGCGGGAGCTAGCACAGATACGCAGTATTTT. Encoded protein: CASSPLAGASTDTQYF.

The chain recombines TRBV18 with TRBJ1-3; a possible D gene is TRBD1 (5 bases). V was trimmed by 2 bases and J by 3 bases, leaving 14 bases between them. CDR1 is KGHSH and CDR2 is LQKENI in the germline V gene. This CDR3 has 16 residues. CDR3 sequence reads: CASSPAVGQGGNTIYF. The DNA for the CDR3 is TGTGCCAGCTCACCAGCTGTGGGCCAGGGTGGAAACACCATATATTTT.

This clone was observed once. This chain links TRBV5-1 with TRBJ2-1; TRBD2 matches 13 bases. Germline V gene lookup returns CDR1 SGHRS and CDR2 YFSETQ. J lost 1 base, V lost 4 bases, and 5 bases had no gene match. There are 17 residues in the CDR3. The CDR3 bases are TGCGCCAGCAGCGGGGGGACTAGCGGGGTTTCCTACAATGAGCAGTTCTTC. This translates into CASSGGTSGVSYNEQFF.

This clone has just a few counts. The CDR3 bases are TGTGCCAGCAGTGAACCGGGAGGGGGTACCGGGGAGCTGTTTTTT. It codes for CASSEPGGGTGELFF. The chain employs TRBV2 and TRBJ2-2; 8 bases line up with TRBD2. The CDR3 is 15 residues long. V was clipped by 2 bases and J by 5 bases; unmatched bases: 4. Germline V gene data show CDR1 as SNHLY and CDR2 as FYNNEI. Drawing the rest from reference TRBV2 and TRBJ2-2, the complete variable domain is EPEVTQTPSHQVTQMGQEVILRCVPISNHLYFYWYRQILGQKVEFLVSFYNNEISEKSEIFDDQFSVERPDGSNFTLKIRSTKLEDSAMYFCASSEPGGGTGELFFGEGSRLTVL.

The chain links TRBV13 to TRBJ2-1; D is undetermined. The CDR3 length is 13 residues. The germline V and J ends were trimmed by 2 bases and 3 bases, with 5 bases remaining between them. Looked up from germline, CDR1 is PRHDT and CDR2 is FYEKMQ (reference sequence). CDR3 sequence reads: CASSLWSYNEQFF. DNA for the CDR3: TGTGCCAGCAGCTTATGGAGCTACAATGAGCAGTTCTTC. The full variable domain, rest sourced from reference TRBV13 and TRBJ2-1, is AAGVIQSPRHLIKEKRETATLKCYPIPRHDTVYWYQQGPGQDPQFLISFYEKMQSDKGSIPDRFSAQQFSDYHSELNMSSLELGDSALYFCASSLWSYNEQFFGPGTRLTVL.

V usage is TRBV19 and J usage is TRBJ2-7, with 7 positions matching TRBD2. CDR1 LNHDA and CDR2 SQIVND come from the germline V gene (reference sequence). V trimming: 1 base; J trimming: 2 bases; junction bases outside the gene matches: 5. This CDR3 is 15 amino acids long. CDR3 DNA sequence: TGTGCCAGTAGTATAGCTAGCGGACCCGCCTACGAGCAGTACTTC. This gives the protein CASSIASGPAYEQYF.

V usage is TRBV27 and J usage is TRBJ2-1; 9 bases align to TRBD2. Germline lookup yields CDR1 MNHEY and CDR2 SMNVEV (reference sequence). J lost 8 bases, V lost 7 bases, and 15 bases had no gene match. The CDR3 is 16 residues long. This chain's CDR3 is CASNPIGASGNDEQFF. In DNA form, the CDR3 reads TGTGCCAGCAACCCCATCGGAGCTAGCGGGAATGATGAGCAGTTCTTC.

The genes are TRBV9 and TRBJ2-2; possibly TRBD1 for D (6 bases). The CDR3 loop spans 16 amino acids. Germline CDR1 reads SGDLS; CDR2 reads YYNGEE. V lost 4 bases and J lost 0, with 13 bases in between. This CDR3 is CASSRDAGANTGELFF. The CDR3 DNA reads as TGTGCCAGCAGCAGGGACGCAGGGGCGAACACCGGGGAGCTGTTTTTT.

The chain combines TRBV9 with TRBJ1-2; D is unclear. CDR3 length equals 10 residues. CDR1 and CDR2 from the germline V gene are SGDLS and YYNGEE. Trimming took off 7 bases at V and 6 bases at J, with 7 bases between the two ends. The CDR3 DNA reads TGTGCCAGCGAGGGTGATGGCTACACCTTC. This codes for CASEGDGYTF.

The chain employs TRBV7-6 and TRBJ2-7, with unresolved D. CDR1 and CDR2 from the germline V gene are SGHVS and FNYEAQ. The CDR3 is 15 amino acids. V lost 5 bases and J lost 2, with 16 bases in between. CDR3 sequence: CASSPTPGPTYEQYF. As DNA, the CDR3 is TGTGCCAGCAGCCCAACCCCTGGCCCGACCTACGAGCAGTACTTC.

The chain carries TRBV5-1 and TRBJ1-2, with D possibly being TRBD1 (6 bases). The V and J ends lost 1 base and 8 bases respectively, with 15 bases between them. The CDR3 is made up of 14 amino acids. In germline, CDR1 is SGHRS, CDR2 YFSETQ. The CDR3 bases are TGCGCCAGCAGCTTGCGCACAGGGACGGCGGGCTACACCTTC. It encodes CASSLRTGTAGYTF.

The chain combines TRBV5-1 with TRBJ1-1; 9 nucleotides agree with TRBD1. Looked up from germline, CDR1 is SGHRS and CDR2 is YFSETQ. CDR3 length: 15 residues. V lost 4 bases and J lost 2; bases outside the gene matches: 6. CDR3 DNA: TGCGCCAGCAGCATACGGACAGGGGATAACACTGAAGCTTTCTTT. Translated: CASSIRTGDNTEAFF. Full variable domain (remainder filled in from reference TRBV5-1 and TRBJ1-1): KAGVTQTPRYLIKTRGQQVTLSCSPISGHRSVSWYQQTPGQGLQFLFEYFSETQRNKGNFPGRFSGRQFSNSRSEMNVSTLELGDSALYLCASSIRTGDNTEAFFGQGTRLTVV.

The chain carries TRBV7-2 and TRBJ1-3; no firm D call. This CDR3 region has 13 residues. Trimming removed 6 bases at V and 11 bases at J, with 17 bases between. Germline V lookup: CDR1 SGHTA, CDR2 FQGNSA. The chain's CDR3 is CASRPTAGGPIYF. The CDR3 DNA reads as TGTGCCAGCAGACCTACCGCGGGTGGGCCCATATATTTT.

This chain links TRBV6-1 with TRBJ2-2; 10 positions match TRBD2. The CDR3 totals 17 residues. The V gene's germline CDR1 is MNHNS and CDR2 SASEGT. V lost 4 bases to trimming and J lost 5 bases; unmatched junction nucleotides: 10. CDR3 bases: TGTGCCAGCAGTGTCCCAGCGGGGGGGCCGGGAACCGGGGAGCTGTTTTTT. Residues: CASSVPAGGPGTGELFF.

The chain joins TRBV28 to TRBJ2-3; 11 bases align to TRBD2. Germline lookup yields CDR1 MDHEN and CDR2 SYDVKM. The V segment lost 4 bases and the J segment 5 bases; nucleotides outside the gene matches: 5. The CDR3 is 15 residues long. The CDR3 DNA reads TGTGCCAGCAGTTCGACTAGCGGGATGGGAGATACGCAGTATTTT. Its translation: CASSSTSGMGDTQYF.